These T cell receptor beta chains were read from a single sample in a study of blood T cell repertoires in COVID-19. The assay was immunoSEQ multiplex PCR, and TCRdb's table has in-frame clones only and misses some. The sample yields about 140,000 clones, approximately 84% seen once. The sample comprised PBMCs or T cells enriched from blood (not recorded which). These receptors came from a woman aged 45-65 years with acute COVID-19. Each CDR3 is given with its conserved first and last residue. D genes are given only for firm matches. Only part of the rows carry a size: once, few, many, or a class if the clone is expanded.

V: TRBV25-1
size: -
D: TRBD1
J: TRBJ2-3
CDR3: CASNTPQGAWDTQYF
DNA: TGTGCCAGCAACACGCCCCAGGGGGCTTGGGATACGCAGTATTTT

V: TRBV3-1/TRBV3-2
size: -
D: TRBD2
J: TRBJ2-1
CDR3: CASSQDTAGETYNEQFF
DNA: TGTGCCAGCAGCCAAGATACCGCGGGAGAGACCTACAATGAGCAGTTCTTC

V: TRBV7-2
size: -
D: TRBD2
J: TRBJ2-7
CDR3: CASREARAGAYEQYF
DNA: TGTGCCAGCAGGGAGGCCCGGGCGGGGGCCTACGAGCAGTACTTC

V: TRBV27
size: once
D: TRBD2
J: TRBJ2-1
CDR3: CASSLNPTGGLNEQFF
DNA: TGTGCCAGCAGTTTAAACCCCACGGGAGGGTTGAATGAGCAGTTCTTC

V: TRBV7-9
size: -
D: -
J: TRBJ1-1
CDR3: CASSLAQGSKTEAFF
DNA: TGTGCCAGCAGCTTAGCCCAGGGATCGAAAACTGAAGCTTTCTTT

V: TRBV15
size: -
D: TRBD2
J: TRBJ2-1
CDR3: CATGSGRSYNEQFF
DNA: TGTGCCACCGGTAGCGGGAGGTCCTACAATGAGCAGTTCTTC

V: TRBV7-9
size: -
D: TRBD2
J: TRBJ2-3
CDR3: CASSLAAGAIRGADTQYF
DNA: TGTGCCAGCAGCTTAGCAGCGGGAGCGATTAGGGGGGCAGATACGCAGTATTTT

V: TRBV6-2/TRBV6-3
size: -
D: -
J: TRBJ2-7
CDR3: CASSYTGSFYEQYF
DNA: TGTGCCAGCAGTTATACCGGGAGTTTCTACGAGCAGTACTTC

V: TRBV14
size: -
D: -
J: TRBJ2-2
CDR3: CASSQAGFGELFF
DNA: TGTGCCAGCAGCCAAGCTGGCTTCGGGGAGCTGTTTTTT

V: TRBV6-4
size: -
D: TRBD2
J: TRBJ2-3
CDR3: CASSEISGRRNWAHTDTQYF
DNA: TGTGCCAGCAGCGAAATTAGCGGGAGGCGTAATTGGGCCCACACAGATACGCAGTATTTT

V: TRBV19
size: few
D: -
J: TRBJ2-7
CDR3: CASRKETTSYEQYF
DNA: TGTGCCAGTAGAAAGGAAACTACTTCATACGAGCAGTACTTC

V: TRBV14
size: -
D: TRBD2
J: TRBJ2-2
CDR3: CASSQESLGLAGHTGELFF
DNA: TGTGCCAGCAGCCAAGAATCCCTTGGGCTAGCGGGACACACCGGGGAGCTGTTTTTT

V: TRBV7-9
size: -
D: -
J: TRBJ1-2
CDR3: CASSDGGPQLLYGYTF
DNA: TGTGCCAGCAGCGATGGAGGCCCTCAATTACTCTATGGCTACACCTTC

V: TRBV5-6
size: -
D: TRBD2
J: TRBJ2-7
CDR3: CASSQTSGSLYEQYF
DNA: TGTGCCAGCAGCCAAACTAGCGGGAGTTTGTACGAGCAGTACTTC

V: TRBV2
size: -
D: -
J: TRBJ1-5
CDR3: CASSEDRVNQPQHF
DNA: TGTGCCAGCAGTGAAGACAGAGTGAATCAGCCCCAGCATTTT

V: TRBV7-8
size: -
D: -
J: TRBJ1-2
CDR3: CASSLGELNYGYTF
DNA: TGTGCCAGCAGCTTAGGGGAGCTTAACTATGGCTACACCTTC

V: TRBV28
size: few
D: -
J: TRBJ2-7
CDR3: CASISRGGGRPEQYF
DNA: TGTGCCAGCATTTCCCGAGGGGGAGGGCGACCCGAGCAGTACTTC

V: TRBV16
size: -
D: -
J: TRBJ2-1
CDR3: CASSQSISAGSSYNEQFF
DNA: TGTGCCAGCAGCCAATCTATTTCGGCCGGGAGCTCCTACAATGAGCAGTTCTTC

V: TRBV9
size: -
D: TRBD1
J: TRBJ2-3
CDR3: CASSVGDREGTDTQYF
DNA: TGTGCCAGCAGCGTAGGGGACAGGGAAGGCACAGATACGCAGTATTTT

V: TRBV28
size: -
D: -
J: TRBJ1-2
CDR3: CASSLRGAYGYTF
DNA: TGTGCCAGCAGTTTACGGGGGGCCTATGGCTACACCTTC